This TCR beta chain was recorded in a study of cytomegalovirus exposure and HLA in healthy donors. Study-level findings and limits: The authors later found HLA-associated TCR beta chains more clonally expanded than equally common others. In vitro confirmation showed a few CMV-associated chains to be CMV antigen specific.

Each of the donors was a healthy bone marrow donor. The study sampled nominally healthy donors, though unrecorded immune exposures were likely. As concerns this clone: Its antigen remains unknown.

Use of 60 Vbeta and 13 Jbeta primers characterized the PCR. The data were produced by immunoSEQ multiplex PCR, yet TCRdb's version contains in-frame clones alone and is incomplete. The sample has 110,000 to 150,000 clones; roughly 79% are singletons. Losses at the gene ends were 0 bases for V and 7 bases for J; bases not matched to a gene: 8. Looked up from germline, CDR1 is SGDLS and CDR2 is YYNGEE. The CDR3 runs to 16 residues. The sequenced material came from PBMCs. The chain uses TRBV9 and TRBJ2-1; 9 bases agree with TRBD2. The TCR was taken from a woman between 25 and 40 years old in good health and CMV-seronegative. CDR3 region: CASSVEGGGARNEQFF. CDR3 DNA: TGTGCCAGCAGCGTAGAGGGCGGGGGGGCCCGGAATGAGCAGTTCTTC.